A selection of T cell receptor beta chains follows, all from one sample in a study of T cell responses to AZD1222 COVID-19 vaccine. Generated by immunoSEQ multiplex PCR, the TCRdb table keeps only in-frame clones and is missing some. Of roughly 120,000 clones listed, 75% to 95% are singletons. The source material was peripheral blood, sampled 28 days after the second dose of the MenACWY control vaccine. The receptors shown here come from an adult who received the MenACWY meningococcal vaccine as a control. Each CDR3 is given with its conserved first and last residue. Each record gives: D gene, J gene, clone size, V gene, CDR3 protein, CDR3 DNA. The D gene is left open where the match is weak. Expanded clones are given a class, and other clones once, few, many or no size at all.

d_call: TRBD2; j_call: TRBJ2-3; clone_size: .; v_call: TRBV5-1; cdr3_aa: CASSNKTSGGANTQYF; cdr3_nt: TGCGCCAGCAGCAACAAGACTAGCGGGGGGGCAAATACGCAGTATTTT
d_call: .; j_call: TRBJ2-2; clone_size: .; v_call: TRBV4-3; cdr3_aa: CASSQDLAAGELFF; cdr3_nt: TGCGCCAGCAGCCAAGATTTGGCAGCCGGGGAGCTGTTTTTT
d_call: .; j_call: TRBJ2-5; clone_size: .; v_call: TRBV6-5; cdr3_aa: CASSSSVLQETQYF; cdr3_nt: TGTGCCAGCAGTTCCTCGGTCCTCCAAGAGACCCAGTACTTC
d_call: TRBD2; j_call: TRBJ2-1; clone_size: .; v_call: TRBV9; cdr3_aa: CASSVLADEQFF; cdr3_nt: TGTGCCAGCAGCGTACTAGCGGATGAGCAGTTCTTC
d_call: .; j_call: TRBJ1-4; clone_size: .; v_call: TRBV19; cdr3_aa: CASSPRQNNEKLFF; cdr3_nt: TGTGCCAGTAGTCCCCGTCAGAATAATGAAAAACTGTTTTTT
d_call: .; j_call: TRBJ2-7; clone_size: .; v_call: TRBV2; cdr3_aa: CASSAIGSGEQYF; cdr3_nt: TGTGCCAGCAGTGCCATAGGTAGTGGTGAGCAGTACTTC
d_call: TRBD2; j_call: TRBJ2-2; clone_size: .; v_call: TRBV25-1; cdr3_aa: CASSELAGGMGTGELFF; cdr3_nt: TGTGCCAGCAGTGAACTAGCGGGAGGTATGGGCACCGGGGAGCTGTTTTTT
d_call: .; j_call: TRBJ2-7; clone_size: .; v_call: TRBV6-5; cdr3_aa: CASSQGLSYEQYF; cdr3_nt: TGTGCCAGCAGTCAGGGACTCTCCTACGAGCAGTACTTC
d_call: .; j_call: TRBJ1-1; clone_size: .; v_call: TRBV6-4; cdr3_aa: CASSQGPNTEAFF; cdr3_nt: TGTGCCAGCAGCCAGGGCCCGAACACTGAAGCTTTCTTT
d_call: .; j_call: TRBJ2-1; clone_size: .; v_call: TRBV19; cdr3_aa: CASRPLEGVGDNEQFF; cdr3_nt: TGTGCCAGTCGCCCCCTCGAGGGAGTTGGAGACAATGAGCAGTTCTTC
d_call: .; j_call: TRBJ1-1; clone_size: .; v_call: TRBV5-1; cdr3_aa: CASSLDLTRTEAFF; cdr3_nt: TGCGCCAGCAGCTTGGACTTGACTCGGACTGAAGCTTTCTTT
d_call: TRBD1; j_call: TRBJ2-3; clone_size: .; v_call: TRBV5-1; cdr3_aa: CASSLEGQITDTQYF; cdr3_nt: TGCGCCAGCAGCTTGGAGGGACAGATTACAGATACGCAGTATTTT
d_call: TRBD1; j_call: TRBJ1-6; clone_size: .; v_call: TRBV6-5; cdr3_aa: CASTPGQGNSPLHF; cdr3_nt: TGTGCCAGCACTCCGGGACAGGGGAACTCACCCCTCCACTTT
d_call: .; j_call: TRBJ2-3; clone_size: .; v_call: TRBV11-2; cdr3_aa: CASSLGGPTDTQYF; cdr3_nt: TGTGCCAGCAGCTTGGGGGGGCCCACAGATACGCAGTATTTT
d_call: .; j_call: TRBJ1-5; clone_size: .; v_call: TRBV25-1; cdr3_aa: CASSPTSGGENQPQHF; cdr3_nt: TGTGCCAGCAGTCCAACGTCGGGGGGAGAAAATCAGCCCCAGCATTTT
d_call: .; j_call: TRBJ1-5; clone_size: .; v_call: TRBV28; cdr3_aa: CASSSRGGAHSNQPQHF; cdr3_nt: TGTGCCAGCAGTTCCCGCGGAGGGGCACATAGCAATCAGCCCCAGCATTTT
d_call: .; j_call: TRBJ2-3; clone_size: once; v_call: TRBV2; cdr3_aa: CASSKNTGATDTQYF; cdr3_nt: TGTGCCAGCAGTAAAAATACGGGGGCCACAGATACGCAGTATTTT